This TCR beta chain came from a study of post-analysis software for immune sequencing data. Study-wide points: Higher frequency in patients than in controls was seen for a handful of TRBV segments, with TRBV5-6, TRBV5-1 and TRBV20-1 among them.

This CDR3 spans 12 amino acids. V dropped 5 bases and J dropped 4 bases, with 12 bases sitting between them. Germline V CDR1 and CDR2: DFQATT, SNEGSKA (reference sequence). Carried by the TCR beta cDNA libraries were unique molecular identifiers. Between about 0.85 and 10 million T cells gave rise to some 470,000 cDNA molecules. From the PCR reads, TCRdb called clonotypes with MiXCR, one entry per CDR3 protein. Of roughly 670,000 distinct CDR3 sequences listed, approximately 59% are singletons. As to this clonotype: Its target is unknown.

This chain links TRBV20-1 with TRBJ2-7; a possible D gene is TRBD2 (5 bases). This TCR was sampled from a girl aged 2 to 10 with multiple sclerosis. Material for sequencing was blood. CDR3 sequence: CSAARTLYEQYF. In DNA form, the CDR3 reads TGCAGTGCTGCACGGACTCTATACGAGCAGTACTTC.